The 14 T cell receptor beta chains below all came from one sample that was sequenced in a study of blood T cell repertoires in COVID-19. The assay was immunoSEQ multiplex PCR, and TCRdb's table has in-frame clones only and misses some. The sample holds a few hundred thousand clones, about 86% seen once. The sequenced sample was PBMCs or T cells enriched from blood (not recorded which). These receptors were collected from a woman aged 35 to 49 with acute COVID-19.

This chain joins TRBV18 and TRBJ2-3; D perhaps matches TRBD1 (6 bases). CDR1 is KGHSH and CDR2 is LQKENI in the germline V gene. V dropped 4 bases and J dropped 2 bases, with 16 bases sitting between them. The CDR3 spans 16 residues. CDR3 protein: CASSLGGTGTTDTQYF. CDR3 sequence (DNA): TGTGCCAGCTCACTAGGGGGAACAGGGACCACAGATACGCAGTATTTT.

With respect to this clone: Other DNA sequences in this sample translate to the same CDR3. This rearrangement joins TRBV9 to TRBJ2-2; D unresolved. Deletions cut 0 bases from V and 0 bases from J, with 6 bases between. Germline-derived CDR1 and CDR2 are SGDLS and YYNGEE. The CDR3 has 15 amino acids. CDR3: CASSVGGANTGELFF. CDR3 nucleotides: TGTGCCAGCAGCGTAGGCGGAGCGAACACCGGGGAGCTGTTTTTT.

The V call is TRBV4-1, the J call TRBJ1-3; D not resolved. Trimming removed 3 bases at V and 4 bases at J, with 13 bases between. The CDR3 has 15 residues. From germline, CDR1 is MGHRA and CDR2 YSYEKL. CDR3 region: CASSHGGDRGNTIYF. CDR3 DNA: TGCGCCAGCAGCCATGGCGGCGATAGGGGAAACACCATATATTTT.

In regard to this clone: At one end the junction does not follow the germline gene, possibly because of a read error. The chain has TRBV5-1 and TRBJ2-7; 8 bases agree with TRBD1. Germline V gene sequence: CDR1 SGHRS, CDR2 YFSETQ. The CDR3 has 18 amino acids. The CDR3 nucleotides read TGCGCCAGCAGCTCTGGCCCAAAAGGACAGGGTGTAAGCTACGGGCAGTACTTC. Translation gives CASSSGPKGQGVSYGQYF.

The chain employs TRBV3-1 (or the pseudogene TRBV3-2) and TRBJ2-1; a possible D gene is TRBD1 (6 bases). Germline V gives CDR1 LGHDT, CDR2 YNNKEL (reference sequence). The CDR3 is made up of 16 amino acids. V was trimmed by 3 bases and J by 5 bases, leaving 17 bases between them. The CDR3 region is CASSQFPRGRNNEQFF. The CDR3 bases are TGTGCCAGCAGCCAGTTTCCCAGGGGTCGTAACAATGAGCAGTTCTTC.

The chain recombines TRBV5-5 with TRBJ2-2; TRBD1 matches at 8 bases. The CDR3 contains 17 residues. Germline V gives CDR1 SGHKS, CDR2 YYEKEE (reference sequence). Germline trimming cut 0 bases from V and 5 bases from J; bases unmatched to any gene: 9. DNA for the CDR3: TGTGCCAGCAGCTTGGGGCAGGGGGCGCCAGGAACCGGGGAGCTGTTTTTT. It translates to CASSLGQGAPGTGELFF.

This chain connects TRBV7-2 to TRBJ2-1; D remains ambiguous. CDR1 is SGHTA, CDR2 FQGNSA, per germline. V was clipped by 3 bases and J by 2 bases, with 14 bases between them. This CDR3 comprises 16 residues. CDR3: CASSFWVAAAYNEQFF. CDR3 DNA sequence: TGTGCCAGCAGCTTTTGGGTGGCGGCAGCCTACAATGAGCAGTTCTTC.

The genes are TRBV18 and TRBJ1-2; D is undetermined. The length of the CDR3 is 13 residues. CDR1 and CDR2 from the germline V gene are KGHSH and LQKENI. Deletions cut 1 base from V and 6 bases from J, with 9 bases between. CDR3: CASSPLRENGYTF. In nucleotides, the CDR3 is TGTGCCAGCTCACCACTGAGGGAGAATGGCTACACCTTC.

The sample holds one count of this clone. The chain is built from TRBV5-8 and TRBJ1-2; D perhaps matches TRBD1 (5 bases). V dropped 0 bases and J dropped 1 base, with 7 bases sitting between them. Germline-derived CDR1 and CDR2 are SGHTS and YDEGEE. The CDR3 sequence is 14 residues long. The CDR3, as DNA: TGTGCCAGCAGCTTGGCCAGGGTTAACTATGGCTACACCTTC. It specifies CASSLARVNYGYTF.

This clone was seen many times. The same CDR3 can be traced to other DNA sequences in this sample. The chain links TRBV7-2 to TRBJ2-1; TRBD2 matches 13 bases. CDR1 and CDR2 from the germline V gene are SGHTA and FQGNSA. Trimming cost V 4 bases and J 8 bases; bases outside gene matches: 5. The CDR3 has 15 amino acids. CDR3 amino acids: CASSSGTSGIYEQFF. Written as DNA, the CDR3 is TGTGCCAGCAGCTCCGGGACTAGCGGGATATATGAGCAGTTCTTC.

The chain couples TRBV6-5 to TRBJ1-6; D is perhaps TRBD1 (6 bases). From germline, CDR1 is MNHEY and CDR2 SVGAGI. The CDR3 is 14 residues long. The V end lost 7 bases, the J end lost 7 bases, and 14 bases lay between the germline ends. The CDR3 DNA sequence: TGTGCCAGCACCGGAACAGGGTGGAATTCACCCCTCCACTTT. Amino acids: CASTGTGWNSPLHF.

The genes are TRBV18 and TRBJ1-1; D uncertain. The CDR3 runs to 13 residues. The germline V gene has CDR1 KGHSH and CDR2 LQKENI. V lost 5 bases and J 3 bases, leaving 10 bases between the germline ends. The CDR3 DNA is TGTGCCAGCTCAAACGGTGGAGACACTGAAGCTTTCTTT. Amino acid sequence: CASSNGGDTEAFF.

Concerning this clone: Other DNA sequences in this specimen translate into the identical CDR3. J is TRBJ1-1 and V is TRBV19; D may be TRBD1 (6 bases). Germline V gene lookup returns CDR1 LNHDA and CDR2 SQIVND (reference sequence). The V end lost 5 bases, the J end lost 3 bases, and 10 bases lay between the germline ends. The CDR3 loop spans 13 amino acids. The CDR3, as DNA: TGTGCCAGTAGTTCGCGGACAGACACTGAAGCTTTCTTT. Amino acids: CASSSRTDTEAFF. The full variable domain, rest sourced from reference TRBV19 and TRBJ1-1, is DGGITQSPKYLFRKEGQNVTLSCEQNLNHDAMYWYRQDPGQGLRLIYYSQIVNDFQKGDIAEGYSVSREKKESFPLTVTSAQKNPTAFYLCASSSRTDTEAFFGQGTRLTVV.

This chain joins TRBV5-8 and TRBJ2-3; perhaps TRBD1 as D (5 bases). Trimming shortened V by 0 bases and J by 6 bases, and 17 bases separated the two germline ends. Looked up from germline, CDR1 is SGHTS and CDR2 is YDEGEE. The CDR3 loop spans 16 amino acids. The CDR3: CASSLAADRTGDTQYF. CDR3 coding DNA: TGTGCCAGCAGCTTGGCCGCCGACAGAACAGGTGATACGCAGTATTTT.